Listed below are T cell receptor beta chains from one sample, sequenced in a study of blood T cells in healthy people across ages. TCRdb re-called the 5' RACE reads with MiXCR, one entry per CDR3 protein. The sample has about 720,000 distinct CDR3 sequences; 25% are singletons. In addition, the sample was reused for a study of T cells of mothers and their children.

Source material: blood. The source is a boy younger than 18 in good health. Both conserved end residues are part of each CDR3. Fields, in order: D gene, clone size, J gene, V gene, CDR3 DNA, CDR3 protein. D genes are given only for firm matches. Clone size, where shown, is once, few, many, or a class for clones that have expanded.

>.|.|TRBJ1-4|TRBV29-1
TGCAGCGTTGTGGGGGCGGATGAAAAACTGTTTTTT
CSVVGADEKLFF
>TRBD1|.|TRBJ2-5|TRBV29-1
TGCAGCGTTGTGGGCAGGGGGCGCTTAGGCGAGACCCAGTACTTC
CSVVGRGRLGETQYF
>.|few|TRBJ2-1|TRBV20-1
TGCAGTGCTAGAGATGGGGGTAGGGATGAGCAGTTCTTC
CSARDGGRDEQFF
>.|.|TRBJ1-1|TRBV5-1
TGCGCCAGCAGCTTCGTGAACCCTAACACTGAAGCTTTCTTT
CASSFVNPNTEAFF
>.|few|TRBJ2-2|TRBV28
TGTGCCACCAACGGACTATCCGGGGAGCTGTTTTTC
CATNGLSGELFF
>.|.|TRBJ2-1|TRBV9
TGTGCCAGCAGCGTAGCTCCCCCTGACGGATTCTCCTACAATGAGCAGTTCTTC
CASSVAPPDGFSYNEQFF
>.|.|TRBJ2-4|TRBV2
TGTGCCAGCAGTTTTTCAGCCAAAAACATTCAGTACTTC
CASSFSAKNIQYF
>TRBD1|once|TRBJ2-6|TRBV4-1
TGCGCCAGCAGCCGAGTACCGGGACAGGGGGCAAGTACTGGGGCCAACGTCCTGACTTTC
CASSRVPGQGASTGANVLTF
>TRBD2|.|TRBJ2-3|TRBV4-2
TGTGCCAGCAGCCAACCGGGACTAGACACAGATACGCAGTATTTT
CASSQPGLDTDTQYF
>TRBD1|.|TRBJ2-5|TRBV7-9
TGTGCCAGCAGCTTATTTTTGGAAGGACAGGGGAAAGAGACCCAGTACTTC
CASSLFLEGQGKETQYF
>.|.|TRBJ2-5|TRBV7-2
TGTGCCAGCAGCACCCAGACTACTACGGGGCAGTACTTC
CASSTQTTTGQYF
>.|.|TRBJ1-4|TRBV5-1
TGCGCCAGCAGCTTGGGTCAGGCTAATGAAAAACTGTTGTTT
CASSLGQANEKLLF
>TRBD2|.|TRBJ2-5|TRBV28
TGTGCCAGCACGGGGGGGAACCAAGAGACCCAGTACTTC
CASTGGNQETQYF
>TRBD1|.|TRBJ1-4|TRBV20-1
TGCAGTGCACCGACAGGGACAAAAGAAAAACTGTTTTTT
CSAPTGTKEKLFF
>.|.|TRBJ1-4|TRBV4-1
TGCGCCAGCAGCCCGACGGGGCCTCACCAAAAACTGTTTTTT
CASSPTGPHQKLFF
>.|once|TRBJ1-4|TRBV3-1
TGTGCCAGCAGCGGAGTAGGACAACTGTTTTTT
CASSGVGQLFF
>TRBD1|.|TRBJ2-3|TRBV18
TGTGCCAGCTCGCGGGACAGGGCCCGCTCAGATACGCAGTATTTT
CASSRDRARSDTQYF
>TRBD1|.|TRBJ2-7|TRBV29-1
TGCAGCGTTGTGGGACAGGGGAGCTCCTACGAGCAGTACTTC
CSVVGQGSSYEQYF
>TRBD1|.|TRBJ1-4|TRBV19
TGTGCCAGTGGGACAGGGGCTTTTAAACTGTTTTTT
CASGTGAFKLFF
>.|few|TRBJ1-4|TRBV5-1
TGCGCCAGCAGCATCGGGGGGACTAATGAAAAACTGTTTTTT
CASSIGGTNEKLFF
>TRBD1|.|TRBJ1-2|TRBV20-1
TGCAGTGCTAGAGATCGTCAGGGGGGCGATGGCTACACCTTC
CSARDRQGGDGYTF
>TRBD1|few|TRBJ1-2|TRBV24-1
TGTGCCACCAGTGATGCGGGACAGGGGCAATCTAACTATGGCTACACCTTC
CATSDAGQGQSNYGYTF
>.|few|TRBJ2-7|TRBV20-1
TGCAGTGCTAGAGATACTAAGTCGCAGTACTTC
CSARDTKSQYF
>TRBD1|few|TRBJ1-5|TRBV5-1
TGCGCCAGCAGCCCCACAGGGGGCCCTCAGCCCCAGCATTTT
CASSPTGGPQPQHF
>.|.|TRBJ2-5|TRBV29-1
TGCAGCGTTGAGGGTGGTCGAACGGCTTACCAAGAGACCCAGTACTTC
CSVEGGRTAYQETQYF
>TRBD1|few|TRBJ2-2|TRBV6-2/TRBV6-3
TGTGCCGGGGGACAGGGAGTCACCGGGGAGCTGTTTTTT
CAGGQGVTGELFF
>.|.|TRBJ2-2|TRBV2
TGTGCCAGCGAAACAGACACCGGGGAGCTGTTTTTT
CASETDTGELFF
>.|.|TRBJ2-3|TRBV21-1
TGTGCCTGCAGTAAGGGATTCGGGACAGGGAGGACAGATACGCAGTATTTT
CACSKGFGTGRTDTQYF
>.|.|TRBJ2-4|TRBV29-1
TGCAGCGTTTCACCCCCGAACAAAAACATTCAGTACTTC
CSVSPPNKNIQYF
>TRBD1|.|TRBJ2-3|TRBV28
TGTGCCAGCAGCACCGGGACAGGGTGGACAGATACGCAGTATTTT
CASSTGTGWTDTQYF
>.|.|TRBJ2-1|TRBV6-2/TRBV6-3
TGTGCCAGCAGTACCGCGGGATGGGATGAGCAGTTCTTC
CASSTAGWDEQFF
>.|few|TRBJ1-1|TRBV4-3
TGCGCCAGCAGCCAAGAAGCAGGACCGAACACTGAAGCTTTCTTT
CASSQEAGPNTEAFF
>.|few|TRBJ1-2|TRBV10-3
TGTGCCATCACTGGCGATGGGGACTATGGCTACACCTTC
CAITGDGDYGYTF
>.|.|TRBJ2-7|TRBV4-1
TGCGCCAGCAGCCAAGAGTCGCAACCAACCTACGAGCAGTACTTC
CASSQESQPTYEQYF
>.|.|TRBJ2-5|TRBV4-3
TGCGCCAGCAGCCAAGGTCAGGTGTTCCGGGACCAAGAGACCCAGTACTTC
CASSQGQVFRDQETQYF
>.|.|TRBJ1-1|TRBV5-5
TGTGCCAGCAGCCCCTCCCTGACTGAAGCTTTCTTT
CASSPSLTEAFF
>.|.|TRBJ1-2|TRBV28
TGTGCCAGCAGTCCCCCGGGGGGGCGTGGCTACACCTTC
CASSPPGGRGYTF
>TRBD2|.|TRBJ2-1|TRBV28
TGTGCCAGCAGTACCCCAGCGGGAGACTACAATGAGCAGTTCTTC
CASSTPAGDYNEQFF
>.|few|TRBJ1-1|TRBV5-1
TGCGCCAGCAGCTTGGAACAGAACACTGAAGCTTTCTTT
CASSLEQNTEAFF
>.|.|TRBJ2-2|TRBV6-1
TGTGCCAGCAGGGAGGGGGCCGCCGGGGAGCTGTTTTTT
CASREGAAGELFF
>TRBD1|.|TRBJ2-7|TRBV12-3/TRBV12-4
TGTGCCAGCAGAAAATTGGGACAGGGCCACGAGCAGTACTTC
CASRKLGQGHEQYF
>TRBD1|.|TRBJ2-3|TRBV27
TGTGCCAGCAGTTTAACAGGGGTACAGGGCACAGATACGCAGTATTTT
CASSLTGVQGTDTQYF